Below, one TCR beta chain is given with its context. The antigen is undetermined. The data derive from a study of OX40 agonist ivuxolimab in advanced cancers. V shed 6 bases and J shed 2 bases, with 10 bases lying between them. CDR1 SNHLY and CDR2 FYNNEI come from the germline V gene. CDR3 size: 13 residues. Study-wide results and limits: Clonal expansion in partial responders at 0.1-3.0 mg/kg ranked among the lowest.

Sequencing was performed with immunoSEQ multiplex PCR; in TCRdb, only in-frame clones are kept and a portion is missing. The sample contains about 53,000 clones, around 89% of which appear only once. The receptor was derived from an adult with an advanced solid tumor such as melanoma, head and neck, liver or kidney cancer. This chain joins TRBV2 and TRBJ2-5; D is ambiguous. Sequenced material: CD4+ or CD8+ T cells sorted from blood, taken in a trial of the OX40 agonist ivuxolimab. The CDR3 DNA follows: TGTGCCAGCAGCTCAATCGAACAAGAGACCCAGTACTTC. Amino acid sequence: CASSSIEQETQYF.